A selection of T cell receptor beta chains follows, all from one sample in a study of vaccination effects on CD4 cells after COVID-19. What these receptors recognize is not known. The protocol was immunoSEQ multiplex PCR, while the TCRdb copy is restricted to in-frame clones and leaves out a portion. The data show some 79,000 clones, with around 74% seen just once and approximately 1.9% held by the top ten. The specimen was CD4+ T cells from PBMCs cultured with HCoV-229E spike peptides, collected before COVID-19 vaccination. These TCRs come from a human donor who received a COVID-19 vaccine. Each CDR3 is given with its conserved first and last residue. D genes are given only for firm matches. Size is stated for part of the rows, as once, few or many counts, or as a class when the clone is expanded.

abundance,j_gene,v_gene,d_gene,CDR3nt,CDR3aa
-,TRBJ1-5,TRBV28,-,TGTGCCAGCAGTTTAAATCGGAATCAGCCCCAGCATTTT,CASSLNRNQPQHF
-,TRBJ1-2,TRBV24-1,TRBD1,TGTGCCACCAGTCAGACAGGGGCTTTAGCTAACTATGGCTACACCTTC,CATSQTGALANYGYTF
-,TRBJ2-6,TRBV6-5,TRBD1,TGTGCCAGCAGTTACAGGACAGGGGCGGGGGCCAACGTCCTGACTTTC,CASSYRTGAGANVLTF
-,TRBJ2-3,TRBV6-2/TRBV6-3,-,TGTGCCAGCAGTTACTTCGGGGGAACTAGCACAGATACGCAGTATTTT,CASSYFGGTSTDTQYF
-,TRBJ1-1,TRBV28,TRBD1,TGTGCCAGCCACAGGGGGACGGGGAACACTGAAGCTTTCTTT,CASHRGTGNTEAFF
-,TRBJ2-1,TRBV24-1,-,TGTGCCACCAGTGACCCCGTGCAGGTCTCGGATGAGCAGTTCTTC,CATSDPVQVSDEQFF
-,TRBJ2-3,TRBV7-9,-,TGTGCCAGCAGCTTAGGAGTAGAAAACACAGATACGCAGTATTTT,CASSLGVENTDTQYF
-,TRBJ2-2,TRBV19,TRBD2,TGTGCCAGTAATCCCTCTAGCGGGGGGCACTATGAGAACACCGGGGAGCTGTTTTTT,CASNPSSGGHYENTGELFF
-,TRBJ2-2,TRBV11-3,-,TGTGCCAGCAGCTCCACCGGACCCGCGAACACCGGGGAGCTGTTTTTT,CASSSTGPANTGELFF
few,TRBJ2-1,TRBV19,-,TGTGCCAGTACGGCAGGGCGGAATGAGCAGTTCTTC,CASTAGRNEQFF
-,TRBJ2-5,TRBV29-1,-,TGCAGCGTTGATCCGGCGACCCAGTACTTC,CSVDPATQYF
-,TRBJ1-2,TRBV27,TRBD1,TGTGCCAGCAGTTCTTGGACAGGGGCTAACTATGGCTACACCTTC,CASSSWTGANYGYTF
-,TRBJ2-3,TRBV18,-,TGTGCCAGCTCACCTCTCGGGGATACGCAGTATTTT,CASSPLGDTQYF
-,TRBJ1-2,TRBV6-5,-,TGTGCCAGCAGTTACCTGACACCCAACTATGGCTACACCTTC,CASSYLTPNYGYTF
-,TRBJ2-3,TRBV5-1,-,TGCGCCAGCAGCTTAACCACAGATACGCAGTATTTT,CASSLTTDTQYF
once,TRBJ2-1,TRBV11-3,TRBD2,TGTGCCAGCAGCCGGACTAGCGCCTACAATGAGCAGTTCTTC,CASSRTSAYNEQFF
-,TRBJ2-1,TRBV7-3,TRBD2,TGTGCCAGCAGCTTAAGACTAGCGTGGGATGAGCAGTTCTTC,CASSLRLAWDEQFF
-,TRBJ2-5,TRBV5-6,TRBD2,TGTGCCAGCAGCTTGGTGGCTAGCGGGAAAGAGACCCAGTACTTC,CASSLVASGKETQYF
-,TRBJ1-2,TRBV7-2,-,TGTGCCAGCAGCTTTACTGATAACTATGGCTACACCTTC,CASSFTDNYGYTF
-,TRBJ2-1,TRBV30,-,TGTGCCTGGAGTGTACAGCTAATGAGTTACAATGAGCAGTTCTTC,CAWSVQLMSYNEQFF
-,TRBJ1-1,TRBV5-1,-,TGCGCCAGCCGGACGGATTCTCTAAGGGAAGCTTTCTTT,CASRTDSLREAFF
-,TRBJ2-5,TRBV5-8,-,TGTGCCAGCAGCGGTACCGGAGAGACCCAGTACTTC,CASSGTGETQYF
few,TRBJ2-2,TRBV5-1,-,TGCGCCAGCAGCTTGGCCGCAGTCACCGGGGAGCTGTTTTTT,CASSLAAVTGELFF
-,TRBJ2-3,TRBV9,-,TGTGCCAGCAGTGTTCAAGGAGACCAAACAGATACGCAGTATTTT,CASSVQGDQTDTQYF
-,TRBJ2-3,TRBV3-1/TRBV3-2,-,TGTGCCAGCAGCCAAGTACGGGCCCCAGATACGCAGTATTTT,CASSQVRAPDTQYF
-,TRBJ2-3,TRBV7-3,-,TGTGCCAGCAGCTTAGGGGGGTACACAGATACGCAGTATTTT,CASSLGGYTDTQYF
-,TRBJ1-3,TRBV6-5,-,TGTGCCAGCAGTCGGGGCGCCCTCGGAAACACCATATATTTT,CASSRGALGNTIYF
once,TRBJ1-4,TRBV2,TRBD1,TGTGCCAGCTCGGGGCCAGGGGGTATGGTAGAAAAACTGTTTTTT,CASSGPGGMVEKLFF
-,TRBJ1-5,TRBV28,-,TGTGCCAGCAGTTTCGGAGGGACCAATCAGCCCCAGCATTTT,CASSFGGTNQPQHF
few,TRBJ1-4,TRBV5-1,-,TGCGCCAGCAGCCTGGTAGGGCGGGCCGAGGGTGAAAAACTGTTTTTT,CASSLVGRAEGEKLFF
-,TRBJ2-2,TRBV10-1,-,TGCGCCAGCAAGATGGGGACGGGCGGGGAGCTGTTTTTT,CASKMGTGGELFF
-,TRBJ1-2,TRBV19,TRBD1,TGTGCCAGTAGTTTCGGACAGGGGGTCTATGGCTACACCTTC,CASSFGQGVYGYTF
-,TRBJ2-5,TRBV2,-,TGTGCCAGCAGTCCCGGGGGCCGTCAAGAGACCCAGTACTTC,CASSPGGRQETQYF
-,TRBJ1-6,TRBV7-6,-,TGTGCCAGCAGCAACGGCGAGGATTCACCCCTCCACTTT,CASSNGEDSPLHF
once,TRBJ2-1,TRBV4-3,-,TGCGCCAGCAGCCCAAGAGTATCACGGGACAATGAGCAGTTCTTC,CASSPRVSRDNEQFF
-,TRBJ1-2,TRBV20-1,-,TGCAGTGCCGTCGAGATTGATGGCTACACCTTC,CSAVEIDGYTF
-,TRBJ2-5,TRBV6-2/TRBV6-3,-,TGTGCCAGCAGTTACGGGGACCAGGGGTTGCGAGAGACCCAGTACTTC,CASSYGDQGLRETQYF
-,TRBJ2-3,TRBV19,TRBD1,TGTGCCAGTAGGCCACCGGGACAGGCGTCGGATACGCAGTATTTT,CASRPPGQASDTQYF
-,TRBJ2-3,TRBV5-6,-,TGTGCCAGCAGCCCCCAGGGTCGTACGCAGTATTTT,CASSPQGRTQYF
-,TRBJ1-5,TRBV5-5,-,TGTGCCAGCAGCCCGACCCTTACAGGTACCGATCAGCCCCAGCATTTT,CASSPTLTGTDQPQHF
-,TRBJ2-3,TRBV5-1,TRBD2,TGCGCCAGCAGTCTCCCAGCGGGGGGCACAGATACGCAGTATTTT,CASSLPAGGTDTQYF
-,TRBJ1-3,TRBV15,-,TGTGCCACCAGCAGCCAGGCGGGGGTTGGAAACACCATATATTTT,CATSSQAGVGNTIYF
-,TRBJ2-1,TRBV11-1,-,TGTGCCAGCACCAATTTGGGGGTAGTGGATGAGCAGTTCTTC,CASTNLGVVDEQFF
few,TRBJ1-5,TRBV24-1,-,TGTGCCACCAGTGATTCGGGGCGTGGGGAAGGTCAGCCCCAGCATTTT,CATSDSGRGEGQPQHF
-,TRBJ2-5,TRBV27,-,TGTGCCAGCAGTTTAAGCTTTACCAACCAAGAGACCCAGTACTTC,CASSLSFTNQETQYF
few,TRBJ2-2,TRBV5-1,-,TGCGCCAGCAGGACAGGATCGAACACCGGGGAGCTGTTTTTT,CASRTGSNTGELFF
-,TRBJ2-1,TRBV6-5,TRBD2,TGTGCCAGCACGGGGACTAGCGGGGGGGCGAGTGAGCAGTTCTTC,CASTGTSGGASEQFF
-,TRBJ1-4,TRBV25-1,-,TGTGCCAGCAGTGCCCCGACAGCCGAAAAACTGTTTTTT,CASSAPTAEKLFF
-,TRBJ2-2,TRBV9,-,TGTGCCAGCAGCGGGACACTTTCGAACACCGGGGAGCTGTTTTTT,CASSGTLSNTGELFF
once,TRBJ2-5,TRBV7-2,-,TGTGCCAGCACCCCCATGACCCTGGGCCAAGAGACCCAGTACTTC,CASTPMTLGQETQYF
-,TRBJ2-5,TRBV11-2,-,TGTGCCAGCAGCCCGGGGGCAGGGTTGGGAGAGACCCAGTACTTC,CASSPGAGLGETQYF
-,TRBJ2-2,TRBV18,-,TGTGCCAGCTCACCACCGGACAAAAACACCGGGGAGCTGTTTTTT,CASSPPDKNTGELFF
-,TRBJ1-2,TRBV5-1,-,TGCGCCAGCAGCTTTACACAAACTAACTATGGCTACACCTTC,CASSFTQTNYGYTF
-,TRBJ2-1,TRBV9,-,TGTGCCAGCAGCGTAGCCGGCGGCCCCTACAATGAGCAGTTCTTC,CASSVAGGPYNEQFF
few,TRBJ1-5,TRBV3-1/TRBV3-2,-,TGTGCCAGCAGCCAAACGACAGTCAATCAGCCCCAGCATTTT,CASSQTTVNQPQHF
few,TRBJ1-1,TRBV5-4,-,TGTGCCAGCAGCTTATCCTCGGCCAGGGAGACTGAAGCTTTCTTT,CASSLSSARETEAFF
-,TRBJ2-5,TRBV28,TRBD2,TGTGCCAGCAAAACGGGGGGGGCGAACCAAGAGACCCAGTACTTC,CASKTGGANQETQYF
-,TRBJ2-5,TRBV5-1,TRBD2,TGCGCCAGCAGCTTGAGTAGCGGGGGGCAGGTTTGGGAGACCCAGTACTTC,CASSLSSGGQVWETQYF